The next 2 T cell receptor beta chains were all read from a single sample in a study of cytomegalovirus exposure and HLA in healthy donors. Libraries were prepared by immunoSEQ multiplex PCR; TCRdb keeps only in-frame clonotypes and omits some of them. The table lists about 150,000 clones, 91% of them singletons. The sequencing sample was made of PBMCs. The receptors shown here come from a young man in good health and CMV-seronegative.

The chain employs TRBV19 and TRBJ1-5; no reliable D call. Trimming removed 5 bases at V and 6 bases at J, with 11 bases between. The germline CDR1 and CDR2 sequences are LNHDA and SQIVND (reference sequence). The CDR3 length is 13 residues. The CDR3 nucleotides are TGTGCCAGTAGTCCCCAGATACGTCAGCCCCAGCATTTT. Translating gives CASSPQIRQPQHF.

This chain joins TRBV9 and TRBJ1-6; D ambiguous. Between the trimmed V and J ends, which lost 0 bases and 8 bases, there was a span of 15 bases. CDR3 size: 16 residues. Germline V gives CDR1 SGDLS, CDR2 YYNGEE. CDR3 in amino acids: CASSVDDRIGHSPLHF. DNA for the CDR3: TGTGCCAGCAGCGTAGACGACCGGATTGGGCATTCACCCCTCCACTTT.